The clone carrying this TCR beta chain was counted only a few times. Unique molecular identifiers were attached to individual cDNA molecules. TCRdb reanalysed the 5' RACE reads using MiXCR and keeps one entry per CDR3 protein. Found here are over 60,000 distinct CDR3 sequences, roughly 9.1% of them singletons; the top ten hold around 7.3%. The sample originates from a study of early T cells in non-severe SARS-CoV-2 infection. The sequence was collected from an adult who was a healthcare worker with PCR-confirmed SARS-CoV-2 infection or an uninfected control (not recorded which). Specimen: whole blood, collected at baseline.

CDR3 DNA: TGTGCCAGCAGCCCCCGACTAGCAGATACGCAGTATTTT. Protein sequence: CASSPRLADTQYF. The chain is built from TRBV14 and TRBJ2-3; weak D call: TRBD2 (6 bases). There are 13 residues in the CDR3. CDR1 SGHDN and CDR2 FVKESK come from the germline V gene. V lost 4 bases to trimming and J lost 4 bases, with 9 bases between them.